This T cell receptor beta chain was captured by sequencing in a study of T cells in Graves' hyperthyroidism and ophthalmopathy. RNA transcripts gave rise to amplified TCR beta CDR3 regions. HTBI primers drove first-round RT-PCR of the TCR CDR3. TCRdb ran MiXCR on the multiplex PCR reads and lists one entry per CDR3 protein. This sample has 300,000 to 450,000 distinct CDR3 sequences, with more than 20% found just once. The germline CDR1 and CDR2 sequences are SGHDT and YYEEEE. Unmatched junction bases numbered 5, after V lost 2 bases and J lost 4 bases. CDR3 length equals 15 residues. This receptor was identified in a man aged 45-60 years with Graves' hyperthyroidism. Input material: blood. This sequence joins TRBV5-6 and TRBJ2-5; 10 bases map to TRBD1. The CDR3: CASSFVGDRGETQYF. In DNA form, the CDR3 reads TGTGCCAGCAGCTTCGTGGGGGACAGGGGAGAGACCCAGTACTTC.